A selection of T cell receptor beta chains follows, all from one sample in a study of shared clonotypes between healthy human individuals. Sequencing was performed with immunoSEQ multiplex PCR; in TCRdb, only in-frame clones are kept and a portion is missing. The sample shows approximately 2.5 million clones, about 92% of them seen only once. Material for sequencing was naive CD4+ T cells sorted from blood. All receptors derive from a man younger than 35 in good health. Each CDR3 is given without its conserved first and last residue.

TRBV10-3,TRBJ1-1,AISNMNTEAF
TRBV7-9,TRBJ1-3,ASSTSDRDSGNTIY
TRBV6-5,TRBJ2-3,ASSTPSTDTQY
TRBV18,TRBJ1-1,ASSRTGNTEAF
TRBV4-3,TRBJ2-5,ASSQKTQGLAGGETQY
TRBV6-1,TRBJ1-5,ASTGGHPSNQPQH
TRBV18,TRBJ2-5,ASSPQKGAGKETQY
TRBV28,TRBJ2-2,ASSSKGITGELF
TRBV19,TRBJ2-3,ASSDSGRAWDTQY
TRBV14,TRBJ2-7,ASSRLTSGGPSYEQY
TRBV6-1,TRBJ2-1,ASSWRGGFNEQF
TRBV7-8,TRBJ2-5,ASSLRLAGAETQY
TRBV10-3,TRBJ2-3,AISDGVAGGTDTQY
TRBV19,TRBJ2-7,AGYGTSLFGFEQY
TRBV30,TRBJ2-5,AWDHLTSQSKTQY
TRBV6-5,TRBJ1-2,ASSLGIGYGYT
TRBV29-1,TRBJ2-1,SVAPMGLAGVSYNEQF
TRBV6-1,TRBJ2-7,ASSEGAGGPYEQY
TRBV6-5,TRBJ1-3,ASSPGFGNTIY
TRBV5-1,TRBJ2-2,ASSLIPGLNTGELF
TRBV9,TRBJ2-1,ASSLQSLAGEQF
TRBV10-1,TRBJ2-3,ASSSVAGGGDTQY
TRBV7-2,TRBJ2-6,ASSSGGAVSGANVLT
TRBV21-1,TRBJ1-1,ASSKAKGLNTEAF
TRBV12-5,TRBJ2-1,ASGSSGGIDEQF
TRBV6-5,TRBJ1-3,ASSSSSSGNTIY
TRBV7-9,TRBJ1-4,ASSLGQGNEKLF
TRBV7-7,TRBJ2-2,ASSLDPYFTGELF
TRBV7-8,TRBJ1-1,ASSLVGGEAF
TRBV6-6,TRBJ1-2,ASSYSRGDYGYT
TRBV19,TRBJ2-5,ASKTSGSGEGTQY
TRBV5-6,TRBJ1-2,ATRRRGNYGYT
TRBV29-1,TRBJ2-3,SVGGIGTDTQY
TRBV29-1,TRBJ2-1,SAPLPSSYNEQF
TRBV30,TRBJ2-7,AWSGRISSYEQY
TRBV18,TRBJ2-4,ASSPQERANIQY
TRBV27,TRBJ1-1,ASSSGKLNTEAF
TRBV10-3,TRBJ2-1,AISESPGTALYNEQF
TRBV5-1,TRBJ2-7,ASSPAGTGAYEQY
TRBV28,TRBJ2-1,ASSLAGGWNEQF
TRBV2,TRBJ1-5,ASSGWGNQPQH